This TCR beta chain originates from a study of T-cell memory formation after mild COVID-19. Overall study context: Among the donors, TCR clusters were largely specific to each donor. Whole-study findings and limits: The study found contracting CD4+ clones mainly in CM and EM and contracting CD8+ clones in EMRA. Some SARS-CoV-2-responding clones were already detected in memory before infection.

TCRdb re-analysed the 5' RACE reads in MiXCR, keeping a single row per CDR3 protein. The repertoire holds fewer than 650,000 distinct CDR3 sequences, with 15% to 20% as singletons. This clonotype was detected only a few times. Its cognate antigen is unknown. The source is an adult woman who had mild COVID-19 (a few samples of this study predate the infection). Cell type and time point are not known. Sample: PBMCs or a T cell subset sorted from them (not recorded which).

CDR3 sequence reads: CASRSETTGELFF. The DNA of the CDR3 is TGTGCCAGCCGATCGGAAACCACCGGGGAGCTGTTTTTT. This sequence joins TRBV9 and TRBJ2-2; D unresolved. Germline V gene sequence: CDR1 SGDLS, CDR2 YYNGEE. Trimming pared 7 bases from V and 4 bases from J, leaving 11 bases between. The CDR3 has 13 amino acids.